Listed below are T cell receptor beta chains from one sample, sequenced in a study of blood T cells in healthy people across ages. TCRdb re-derived calls from the 5' RACE reads in MiXCR, one entry per CDR3 protein. The repertoire consists of 1,500,000 or so distinct CDR3 sequences, with 59% occurring once and the leading ten covering 6.5% to 8%. Input material: blood. The origin of the receptors is a man aged 18 to 35 in good health. CDR3s include the opening cysteine and the closing phenylalanine or tryptophan. Fields, in order: D gene, clone size, J gene, V gene, CDR3 protein, CDR3 DNA. A D gene is named only where the DNA matches it firmly. For some rows the clone size is stated as once, few or many, or as a class when expanded; others skip it.

d_call: TRBD2; clone_size: NA; j_call: TRBJ2-1; v_call: TRBV5-1; cdr3_aa: CASSSPRGTSGTNEQFF; cdr3_nt: TGCGCCAGCAGCTCCCCTCGCGGGACTAGCGGGACGAATGAGCAGTTCTTC
d_call: NA; clone_size: NA; j_call: TRBJ2-1; v_call: TRBV20-1; cdr3_aa: CSARDPMREQFF; cdr3_nt: TGCAGTGCTAGAGATCCTATGCGGGAGCAGTTCTTC
d_call: NA; clone_size: once; j_call: TRBJ2-7; v_call: TRBV20-1; cdr3_aa: CSLGPPRREQYF; cdr3_nt: TGCAGTCTCGGACCGCCTAGGCGCGAGCAGTACTTC
d_call: NA; clone_size: NA; j_call: TRBJ2-1; v_call: TRBV2; cdr3_aa: CATGSDNEQFF; cdr3_nt: TGTGCCACAGGAAGCGACAATGAGCAGTTCTTC
d_call: TRBD2; clone_size: NA; j_call: TRBJ2-1; v_call: TRBV27; cdr3_aa: CASSVGFGLADNNEQFF; cdr3_nt: TGTGCCAGCAGTGTAGGTTTTGGACTAGCAGATAACAATGAGCAGTTCTTC
d_call: TRBD1; clone_size: NA; j_call: TRBJ2-1; v_call: TRBV2; cdr3_aa: CASNTGTVYNEQFF; cdr3_nt: TGTGCCAGCAATACCGGGACAGTTTACAATGAGCAGTTCTTC
d_call: NA; clone_size: many; j_call: TRBJ1-4; v_call: TRBV12-3/TRBV12-4; cdr3_aa: CASSLGGTNEKLFF; cdr3_nt: TGTGCCAGCAGCTTAGGGGGGACTAATGAAAAACTGTTTTTT
d_call: NA; clone_size: NA; j_call: TRBJ2-5; v_call: TRBV20-1; cdr3_aa: CSARGREQETQYF; cdr3_nt: TGCAGTGCTAGAGGAAGGGAGCAAGAGACCCAGTACTTC
d_call: NA; clone_size: NA; j_call: TRBJ2-1; v_call: TRBV3-1; cdr3_aa: CASSQLGLASYNEQFF; cdr3_nt: TGTGCCAGCAGCCAACTCGGGCTAGCGAGTTACAATGAGCAGTTCTTC
d_call: TRBD2; clone_size: many; j_call: TRBJ2-1; v_call: TRBV6-4; cdr3_aa: CASSETAGETSEQFF; cdr3_nt: TGTGCCAGCAGTGAAACAGCGGGAGAGACAAGTGAGCAGTTCTTC
d_call: NA; clone_size: few; j_call: TRBJ1-2; v_call: TRBV5-1; cdr3_aa: CASSLLAGTNYGYTF; cdr3_nt: TGCGCCAGCAGCTTGCTCGCAGGAACTAACTATGGCTACACCTTC
d_call: TRBD1; clone_size: once; j_call: TRBJ2-7; v_call: TRBV27; cdr3_aa: CASSYGGQVYEQYF; cdr3_nt: TGTGCCAGCAGTTACGGTGGACAGGTGTACGAGCAGTACTTC
d_call: NA; clone_size: NA; j_call: TRBJ2-7; v_call: TRBV29-1; cdr3_aa: CSVEDGRSYEQYF; cdr3_nt: TGCAGCGTTGAAGATGGCAGGTCCTACGAGCAGTACTTC
d_call: NA; clone_size: few; j_call: TRBJ2-5; v_call: TRBV5-4; cdr3_aa: CASSPVGDLQETQYF; cdr3_nt: TGTGCCAGCAGCCCCGTGGGGGACCTTCAAGAGACCCAGTACTTC
d_call: NA; clone_size: NA; j_call: TRBJ2-5; v_call: TRBV20-1; cdr3_aa: CSARVRWRKTQYF; cdr3_nt: TGCAGTGCTAGAGTTCGGTGGCGGAAGACCCAGTACTTC
d_call: NA; clone_size: NA; j_call: TRBJ1-1; v_call: TRBV6-1; cdr3_aa: CASSGTDGLNTEAFF; cdr3_nt: TGTGCCAGCAGTGGGACAGACGGACTAAACACTGAAGCTTTCTTT
d_call: NA; clone_size: NA; j_call: TRBJ1-6; v_call: TRBV29-1; cdr3_aa: CSVGPGGDSPLHF; cdr3_nt: TGCAGCGTGGGGCCGGGCGGGGATTCACCCCTCCACTTT
d_call: NA; clone_size: NA; j_call: TRBJ2-7; v_call: TRBV7-9; cdr3_aa: CASSLEGGSSEQYF; cdr3_nt: TGTGCCAGCAGCTTAGAAGGGGGATCTAGCGAGCAGTACTTC
d_call: NA; clone_size: NA; j_call: TRBJ2-1; v_call: TRBV10-3; cdr3_aa: CAISPVNNEQFF; cdr3_nt: TGTGCCATCAGTCCCGTAAACAATGAGCAGTTCTTC
d_call: TRBD1; clone_size: many; j_call: TRBJ1-2; v_call: TRBV7-9; cdr3_aa: CASSLGQGEGYTF; cdr3_nt: TGTGCCAGCAGCTTAGGACAGGGCGAAGGCTACACCTTC
d_call: NA; clone_size: few; j_call: TRBJ2-7; v_call: TRBV6-5; cdr3_aa: CASSYGSFRQSEQYF; cdr3_nt: TGTGCCAGCAGTTACGGAAGCTTTAGACAGAGTGAGCAGTACTTC
d_call: NA; clone_size: NA; j_call: TRBJ1-4; v_call: TRBV10-3; cdr3_aa: CAISDADTRGEKLFF; cdr3_nt: TGTGCCATCAGTGACGCGGACACCCGAGGTGAAAAACTGTTTTTT
d_call: NA; clone_size: NA; j_call: TRBJ1-2; v_call: TRBV4-1; cdr3_aa: CASSQVGRSLYGYTF; cdr3_nt: TGCGCCAGCAGCCAAGTGGGACGATCCCTCTATGGCTACACCTTC
d_call: TRBD2; clone_size: NA; j_call: TRBJ2-1; v_call: TRBV6-2/TRBV6-3; cdr3_aa: CASSYASFPTSGGPNEQFF; cdr3_nt: TGTGCCAGCAGTTACGCCTCCTTCCCCACTAGCGGGGGGCCTAATGAGCAGTTCTTC
d_call: NA; clone_size: NA; j_call: TRBJ2-7; v_call: TRBV10-3; cdr3_aa: CATSSDKDYEQYF; cdr3_nt: TGTGCTACATCTTCGGATAAGGACTACGAGCAGTACTTC
d_call: TRBD1; clone_size: NA; j_call: TRBJ2-4; v_call: TRBV28; cdr3_aa: CASGTGPLKQYF; cdr3_nt: TGTGCCAGCGGGACAGGGCCCTTAAAGCAGTACTTC
d_call: NA; clone_size: few; j_call: TRBJ2-7; v_call: TRBV27; cdr3_aa: CASSLYARSGYEQYF; cdr3_nt: TGTGCCAGCAGTTTATATGCGCGAAGCGGCTACGAGCAGTACTTC
d_call: NA; clone_size: few; j_call: TRBJ2-7; v_call: TRBV4-1; cdr3_aa: CASSPGQTPYEQYF; cdr3_nt: TGCGCCAGCAGCCCTGGACAGACGCCCTACGAGCAGTACTTC
d_call: NA; clone_size: few; j_call: TRBJ2-3; v_call: TRBV12-3/TRBV12-4; cdr3_aa: CAVRGSTDTQYF; cdr3_nt: TGTGCCGTACGGGGTAGCACAGATACGCAGTATTTT
d_call: NA; clone_size: few; j_call: TRBJ1-2; v_call: TRBV4-3; cdr3_aa: CASSQVGSGSFYGYTF; cdr3_nt: TGCGCCAGCAGCCAAGTTGGATCAGGGAGTTTCTATGGCTACACCTTC
d_call: NA; clone_size: NA; j_call: TRBJ2-1; v_call: TRBV6-5; cdr3_aa: CASSLDIRSYNEQFF; cdr3_nt: TGTGCCAGCAGCCTCGACATCCGCTCCTACAATGAGCAGTTCTTC
d_call: NA; clone_size: NA; j_call: TRBJ1-1; v_call: TRBV5-1; cdr3_aa: CASSRSRDIPEEAFF; cdr3_nt: TGTGCCAGCAGCAGGTCCCGGGACATCCCAGAGGAAGCTTTCTTT
d_call: NA; clone_size: few; j_call: TRBJ1-2; v_call: TRBV5-1; cdr3_aa: CASMEGLTSGYTF; cdr3_nt: TGCGCCAGCATGGAGGGATTAACTTCTGGCTACACCTTC
d_call: TRBD2; clone_size: NA; j_call: TRBJ2-7; v_call: TRBV9; cdr3_aa: CASGTSGPYNEQYF; cdr3_nt: TGTGCCAGCGGGACTAGCGGACCCTACAATGAGCAGTACTTC
d_call: NA; clone_size: NA; j_call: TRBJ2-1; v_call: TRBV6-5; cdr3_aa: CASSRLGTHNEQFF; cdr3_nt: TGTGCCAGCAGCCGCCTGGGGACCCACAATGAGCAGTTCTTC
d_call: TRBD1; clone_size: NA; j_call: TRBJ1-1; v_call: TRBV27; cdr3_aa: CASRHVDREAAFF; cdr3_nt: TGTGCCAGCAGGCACGTGGACAGGGAGGCAGCTTTCTTT
d_call: NA; clone_size: NA; j_call: TRBJ2-1; v_call: TRBV3-1; cdr3_aa: CASSQDLATTDNEQFF; cdr3_nt: TGTGCCAGCAGCCAAGATCTAGCGACCACTGACAATGAGCAGTTCTTC
d_call: TRBD2; clone_size: NA; j_call: TRBJ2-4; v_call: TRBV27; cdr3_aa: CASRALREGWEQYF; cdr3_nt: TGTGCCAGCAGGGCACTCAGGGAGGGGTGGGAGCAGTACTTC
d_call: NA; clone_size: NA; j_call: TRBJ2-2; v_call: TRBV7-9; cdr3_aa: CASSLRWNTGELFF; cdr3_nt: TGTGCCAGCAGCTTACGGTGGAACACCGGGGAGCTGTTTTTT
d_call: TRBD1; clone_size: NA; j_call: TRBJ1-4; v_call: TRBV29-1; cdr3_aa: CSVFTGAEANEKLFF; cdr3_nt: TGCAGCGTTTTTACAGGGGCCGAGGCTAATGAAAAACTGTTTTTT
d_call: TRBD1; clone_size: NA; j_call: TRBJ2-7; v_call: TRBV20-1; cdr3_aa: CSAKGTGGYEQYF; cdr3_nt: TGCAGTGCCAAAGGGACAGGGGGCTACGAGCAGTACTTC
d_call: TRBD1; clone_size: NA; j_call: TRBJ2-7; v_call: TRBV10-2; cdr3_aa: CASREFGTGTYEQYF; cdr3_nt: TGCGCCAGCAGGGAGTTTGGGACAGGGACCTACGAGCAGTACTTC
d_call: NA; clone_size: NA; j_call: TRBJ1-2; v_call: TRBV3-1; cdr3_aa: CATNAGNWGYTF; cdr3_nt: TGTGCCACGAATGCGGGTAACTGGGGCTACACCTTC